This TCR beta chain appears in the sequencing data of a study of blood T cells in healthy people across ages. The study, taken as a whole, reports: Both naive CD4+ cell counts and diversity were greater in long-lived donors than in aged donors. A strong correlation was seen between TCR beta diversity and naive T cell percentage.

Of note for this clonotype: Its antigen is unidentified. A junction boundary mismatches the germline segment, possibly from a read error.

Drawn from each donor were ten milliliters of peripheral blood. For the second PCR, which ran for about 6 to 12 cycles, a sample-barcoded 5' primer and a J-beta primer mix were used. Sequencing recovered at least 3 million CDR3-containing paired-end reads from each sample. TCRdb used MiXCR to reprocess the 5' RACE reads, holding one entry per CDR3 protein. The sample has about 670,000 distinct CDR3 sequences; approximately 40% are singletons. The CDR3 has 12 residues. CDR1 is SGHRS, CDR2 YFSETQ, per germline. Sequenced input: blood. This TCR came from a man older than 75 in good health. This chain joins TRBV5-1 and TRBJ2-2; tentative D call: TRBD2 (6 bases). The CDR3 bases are TGCGCCAGCAGCTGGTCTTCCGGGGGGCTGTTTTTT. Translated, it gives CASSWSSGGLFF.